This T cell receptor (beta chain) was recovered during a study of blood T cell repertoires in COVID-19. At the level of the study: Researchers got acute and convalescent COVID-19 samples from the United States, Italy and Spain. In each case, the material was cDNA or gDNA derived from T cells, B-cell-depleted T cells, or PBMCs.

As processed by the authors: Nucleated cell number was recorded as an estimate derived from reference gene primer amplification. Data came from immunoSEQ multiplex PCR; TCRdb stores just in-frame clones and leaves some out. From that table come the V and J calls and clone size; the DNA was used to work out D and trimming. In the table there are tens of thousands of clones, 70% to 90% of which are singletons. Trimming cost V 0 bases and J 4 bases, with 5 bases left between them. From germline, CDR1 is SGDLS and CDR2 YYNGEE. This CDR3 contains 13 residues. The V gene is TRBV9, the J gene TRBJ1-5; the D is unclear. Sequencing used peripheral blood. The sequence came from a man over 45 with active COVID-19. The CDR3 region has the DNA TGTGCCAGCAGCGTAGGGGCAAATCAGCCCCAGCATTTT. Translating it yields CASSVGANQPQHF.